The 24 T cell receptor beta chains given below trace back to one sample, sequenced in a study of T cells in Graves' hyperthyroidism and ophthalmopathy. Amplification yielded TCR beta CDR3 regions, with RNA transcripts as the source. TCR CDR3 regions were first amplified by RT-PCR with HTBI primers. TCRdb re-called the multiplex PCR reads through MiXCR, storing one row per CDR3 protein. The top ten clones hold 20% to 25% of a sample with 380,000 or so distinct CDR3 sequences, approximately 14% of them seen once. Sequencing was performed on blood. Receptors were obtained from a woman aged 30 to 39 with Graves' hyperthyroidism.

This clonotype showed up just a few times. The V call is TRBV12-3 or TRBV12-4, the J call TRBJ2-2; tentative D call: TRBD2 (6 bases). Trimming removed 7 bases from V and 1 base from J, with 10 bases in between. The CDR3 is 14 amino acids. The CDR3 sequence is CASINSGNTGELFF. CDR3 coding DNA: TGTGCCAGCATAAATAGCGGGAACACCGGGGAGCTGTTTTTT.

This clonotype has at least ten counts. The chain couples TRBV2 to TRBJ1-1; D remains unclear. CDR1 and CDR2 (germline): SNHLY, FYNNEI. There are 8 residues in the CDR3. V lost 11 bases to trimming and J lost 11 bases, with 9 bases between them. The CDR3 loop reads CAEGNAFF. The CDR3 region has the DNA TGTGCCGAGGGCAATGCTTTCTTT.

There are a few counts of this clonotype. The CDR3 loop reads CASGLVRGGTDTYNEQFF. DNA of the CDR3: TGTGCTAGTGGTTTGGTACGAGGTGGGACAGATACCTACAATGAGCAGTTCTTC. The chain recombines TRBV12-5 with TRBJ2-1; 7 bases match TRBD1. CDR1 and CDR2 from the germline V gene are LGHNT and FRNRAP. The CDR3 loop spans 18 amino acids. The V and J ends lost 0 bases and 2 bases, in that order; junction bases with no gene match: 10. Full variable domain (outside the CDR3, taken from reference TRBV12-5 and TRBJ2-1): DARVTQTPRHKVTEMGQEVTMRCQPILGHNTVFWYRQTMMQGLELLAYFRNRAPLDDSGMPKDRFSAEMPDATLATLKIQPSEPRDSAVYFCASGLVRGGTDTYNEQFFGPGTRLTVL.

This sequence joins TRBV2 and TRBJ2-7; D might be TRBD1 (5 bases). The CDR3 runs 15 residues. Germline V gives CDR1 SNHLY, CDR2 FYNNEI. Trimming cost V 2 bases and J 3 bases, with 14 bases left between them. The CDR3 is CASSERQGNFYEQYF. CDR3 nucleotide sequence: TGTGCCAGCAGTGAAAGGCAGGGTAATTTCTACGAGCAGTACTTC.

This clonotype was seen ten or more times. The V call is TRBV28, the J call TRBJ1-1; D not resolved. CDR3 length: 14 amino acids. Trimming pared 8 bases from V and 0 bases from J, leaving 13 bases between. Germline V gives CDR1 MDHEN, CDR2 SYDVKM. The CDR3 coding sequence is TGTGCCAGCGGTCAAGGAGGTATGAACACTGAAGCTTTCTTT. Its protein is CASGQGGMNTEAFF.

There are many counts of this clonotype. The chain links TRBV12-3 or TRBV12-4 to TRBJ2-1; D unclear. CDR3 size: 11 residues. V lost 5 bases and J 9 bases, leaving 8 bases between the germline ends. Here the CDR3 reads CASSRSGEQFF. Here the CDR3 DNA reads TGTGCCAGCAGTCGATCGGGTGAGCAGTTCTTC.

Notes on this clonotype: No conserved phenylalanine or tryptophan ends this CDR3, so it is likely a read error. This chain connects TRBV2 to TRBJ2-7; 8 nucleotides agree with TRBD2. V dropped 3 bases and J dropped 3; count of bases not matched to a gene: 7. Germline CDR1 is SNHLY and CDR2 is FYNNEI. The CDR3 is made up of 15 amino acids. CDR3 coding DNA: TGTGCCAGCAGTGACCCGGGAGGGCCGCGCTACGAGCAGTACCTC. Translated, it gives CASSDPGGPRYEQYL.

The DNA for the CDR3 is TGTGCCAGCAGCTATCAAACGCCTAATGAAAAACTGTTTTTT. It specifies CASSYQTPNEKLFF. This sequence joins TRBV7-9 and TRBJ1-4; D call uncertain. The CDR3 runs 14 residues. The V and J ends lost 4 bases and 3 bases respectively, with 9 bases between them. Germline CDR1 reads SEHNR; CDR2 reads FQNEAQ (reference sequence).

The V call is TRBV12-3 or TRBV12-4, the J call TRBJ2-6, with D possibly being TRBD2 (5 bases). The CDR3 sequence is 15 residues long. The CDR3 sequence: CVSGRADSGANVLTF. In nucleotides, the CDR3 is TGTGTGAGCGGTAGGGCAGACTCTGGGGCCAACGTCCTGACTTTC.

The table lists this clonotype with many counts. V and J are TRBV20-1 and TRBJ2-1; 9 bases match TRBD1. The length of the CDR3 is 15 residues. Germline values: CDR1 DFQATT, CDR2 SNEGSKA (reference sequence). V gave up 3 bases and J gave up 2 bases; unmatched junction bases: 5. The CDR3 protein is CSARDRDRAYNEQFF. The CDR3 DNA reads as TGCAGTGCTAGGGACCGGGACAGGGCCTACAATGAGCAGTTCTTC.

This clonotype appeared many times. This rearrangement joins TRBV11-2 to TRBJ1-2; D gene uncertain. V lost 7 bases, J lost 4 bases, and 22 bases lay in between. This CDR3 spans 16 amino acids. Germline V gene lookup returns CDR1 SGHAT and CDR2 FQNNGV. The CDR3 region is CASTSPLRSLGYGYTF. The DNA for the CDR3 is TGTGCCAGCACATCTCCCCTGAGGTCCCTAGGCTATGGCTACACCTTC.

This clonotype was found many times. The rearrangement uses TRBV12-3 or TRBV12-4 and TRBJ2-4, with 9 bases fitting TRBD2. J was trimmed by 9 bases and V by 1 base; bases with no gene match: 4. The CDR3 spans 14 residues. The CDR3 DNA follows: TGTGCCAGCAGTTTAGGACAAGCGGGAGGCATTCAGTACTTC. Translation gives CASSLGQAGGIQYF.

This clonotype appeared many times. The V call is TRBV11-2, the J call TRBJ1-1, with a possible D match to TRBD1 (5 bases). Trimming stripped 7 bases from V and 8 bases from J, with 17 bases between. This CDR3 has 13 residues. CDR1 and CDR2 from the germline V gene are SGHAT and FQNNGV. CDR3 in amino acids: CASTDFLGQEAFF. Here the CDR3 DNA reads TGTGCCAGCACCGACTTCCTTGGACAAGAAGCTTTCTTT.

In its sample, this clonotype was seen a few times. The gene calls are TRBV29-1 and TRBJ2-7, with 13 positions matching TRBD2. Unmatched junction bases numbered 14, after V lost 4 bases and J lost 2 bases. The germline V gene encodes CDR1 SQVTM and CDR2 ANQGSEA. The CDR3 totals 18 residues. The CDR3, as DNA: TGCAGCGTTGTTTTGTCTGCGACTAGCGGGAGGTCCCCCTACGAGCAGTACTTC. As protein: CSVVLSATSGRSPYEQYF.

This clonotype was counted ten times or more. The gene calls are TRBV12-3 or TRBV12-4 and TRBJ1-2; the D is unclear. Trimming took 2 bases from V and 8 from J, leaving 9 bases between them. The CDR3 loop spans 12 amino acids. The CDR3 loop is CASSLIGWGYTF. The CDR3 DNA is TGTGCCAGCAGTTTAATTGGGTGGGGCTACACCTTC.

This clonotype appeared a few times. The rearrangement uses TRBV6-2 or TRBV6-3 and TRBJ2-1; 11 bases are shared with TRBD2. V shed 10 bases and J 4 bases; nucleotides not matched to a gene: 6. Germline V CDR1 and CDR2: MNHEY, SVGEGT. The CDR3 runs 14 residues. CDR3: CATQTSGTYNEQFF. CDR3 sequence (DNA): TGTGCCACCCAGACTAGCGGGACTTACAATGAGCAGTTCTTC.

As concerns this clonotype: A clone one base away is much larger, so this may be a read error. The CDR3 region has the DNA TGTACCACCAGCCCCCGGGGACAGGGCAAGTACAATGAGCAGTTCTTC. It encodes CTTSPRGQGKYNEQFF. The V gene is TRBV15, the J gene TRBJ2-1, with 9 bases fitting TRBD1. The CDR3 loop spans 16 amino acids. Germline V gene lookup returns CDR1 LNHNV and CDR2 YYDKDF (reference sequence). Full variable domain (rest looked up from reference TRBV15 and TRBJ2-1): DAMVIQNPRYQVTQFGKPVTLSCSQTLNHNVMYWYQQKSSQAPKLLFHYYDKDFNNEADTPDNFQSRRPNTSFCFLDIRSPGLGDTAMYLCTTSPRGQGKYNEQFFGPGTRLTVL.

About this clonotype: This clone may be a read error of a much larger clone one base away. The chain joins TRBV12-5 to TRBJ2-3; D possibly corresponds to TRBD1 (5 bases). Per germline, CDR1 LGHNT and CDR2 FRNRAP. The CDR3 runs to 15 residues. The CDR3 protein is CASGLAGRSTGTQYF. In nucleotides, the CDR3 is TGTGCTAGTGGTTTGGCCGGCCGGAGCACAGGTACGCAGTATTTT.

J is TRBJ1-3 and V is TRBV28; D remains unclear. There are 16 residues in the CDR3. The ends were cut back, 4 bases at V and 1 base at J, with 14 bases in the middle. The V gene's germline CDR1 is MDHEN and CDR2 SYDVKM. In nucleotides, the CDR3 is TGTGCCAGCAGTTCCCCCCCATCCCTATCTGGAAACACCATATATTTT. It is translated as CASSSPPSLSGNTIYF. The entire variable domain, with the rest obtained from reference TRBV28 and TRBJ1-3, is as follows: DVKVTQSSRYLVKRTGEKVFLECVQDMDHENMFWYRQDPGLGLRLIYFSYDVKMKEKGDIPEGYSVSREKKERFSLILESASTNQTSMYLCASSSPPSLSGNTIYFGEGSWLTVV.

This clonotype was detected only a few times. This chain's CDR3 is CASSLSRVSRNEQFF. CDR3 bases: TGCGCCAGCAGCCTATCCCGAGTGAGCCGGAATGAGCAGTTCTTC. V and J are TRBV5-1 and TRBJ2-1; the D is unclear. V lost 4 bases and J 7 bases, leaving 18 bases between the germline ends. CDR1 SGHRS and CDR2 YFSETQ come from the germline V gene. The CDR3 runs to 15 residues.

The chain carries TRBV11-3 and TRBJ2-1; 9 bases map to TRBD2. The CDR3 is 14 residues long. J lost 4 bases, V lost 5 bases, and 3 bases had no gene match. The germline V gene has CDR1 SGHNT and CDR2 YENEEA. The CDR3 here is CASSAGGGYNEQFF. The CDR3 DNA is TGTGCCAGCAGCGCGGGGGGGGGGTACAATGAGCAGTTCTTC.

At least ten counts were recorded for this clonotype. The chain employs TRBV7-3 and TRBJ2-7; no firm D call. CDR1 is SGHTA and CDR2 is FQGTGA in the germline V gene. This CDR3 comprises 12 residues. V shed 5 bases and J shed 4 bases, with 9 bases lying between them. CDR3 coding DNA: TGTGCCAGCAGCCCAAATGGGTACGAGCAGTACTTC. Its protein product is CASSPNGYEQYF.

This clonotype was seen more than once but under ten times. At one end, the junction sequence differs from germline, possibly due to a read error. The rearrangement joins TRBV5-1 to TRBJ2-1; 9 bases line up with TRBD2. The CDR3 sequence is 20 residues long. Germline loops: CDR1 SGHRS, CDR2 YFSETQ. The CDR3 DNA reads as TGCGCCGGCAGCTTGGAAGTTAGCGGGAGTTTCTTGGGCTCCTACAATGAGCAGTTCTTC. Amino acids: CAGSLEVSGSFLGSYNEQFF.

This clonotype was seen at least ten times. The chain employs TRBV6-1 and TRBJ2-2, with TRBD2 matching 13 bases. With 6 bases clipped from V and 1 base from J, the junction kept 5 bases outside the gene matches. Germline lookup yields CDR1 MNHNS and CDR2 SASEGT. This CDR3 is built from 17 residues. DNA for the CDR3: TGTGCCAGCAGCTTCAGGACTAGCGGGAGGAACACCGGGGAGCTGTTTTTT. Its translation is CASSFRTSGRNTGELFF.